This TCR beta chain was retrieved from a study of regulatory T cells in long-lasting Graves disease. Time point defined: newly diagnosed GD, antithyroid drugs for less than 3 months. There was RNA extracted from PBMCs, and the TCR library was made from it. For TCR beta, libraries came from iRepertoire HTBI primers and Arm-PCR of CDR3 regions. TCRdb re-analysed the multiplex PCR reads in MiXCR, keeping a single row per CDR3 protein. The sample holds roughly 250,000 distinct CDR3 sequences, 18% seen once. This clonotype was detected many times. The same sample was also used in a study of T cells in Graves' hyperthyroidism and ophthalmopathy. From that study: Uncontrolled infection, other autoimmune disease, pregnancy or lactation barred patients from enrollment. Based on clinical symptoms, serum thyroxine and TRAb, thyroid ultrasound and orbital computed tomography, diagnoses were reached.

Material: peripheral blood mononuclear cells (PBMCs), obtained at new diagnosis, from a patient treated with antithyroid drugs. The sequence was obtained from a woman younger than 45 with Graves disease.

This chain's CDR3 is CASSEISGTHYEQYF. As DNA, the CDR3 is TGTGCCAGCAGTGAGATTAGCGGGACCCACTACGAGCAGTACTTC. The chain uses TRBV6-1 and TRBJ2-7; TRBD2 matches 8 bases. Germline V CDR1 and CDR2: MNHNS, SASEGT. This CDR3 is 15 amino acids long. Losses at the gene ends were 3 bases for V and 3 bases for J; bases not matched to a gene: 7.